This is a list of T cell receptor beta chains from one sample in a study of CD8 T cells in ankylosing spondylitis. In TCRdb, the 5' RACE reads were re-called with MiXCR into one record per CDR3 protein. Of approximately 500,000 distinct CDR3 sequences listed, about 13% are singletons. The sample taken for sequencing was blood, either unsorted or a sorted T cell fraction (not recorded which). The receptors were sampled from a male donor with ankylosing spondylitis. Each CDR3 is given with its conserved first and last residue. D genes are given only for firm matches. Rows may omit the clone size; those that give it use once, few, many or a size class.

D gene: TRBD1; J gene: TRBJ2-2; clone size: NA; V gene: TRBV6-1; CDR3 DNA: TGTGCCAGCAAAAGGGGGCAGAAGAACACCGGGGAGCTGTTTTTT; CDR3 protein: CASKRGQKNTGELFF
D gene: TRBD2; J gene: TRBJ2-7; clone size: NA; V gene: TRBV3-1; CDR3 DNA: TGTGCCAGCAGCCGGGATGGACTAGCAGTTCTCGACGAGCAGTACTTC; CDR3 protein: CASSRDGLAVLDEQYF
D gene: NA; J gene: TRBJ1-3; clone size: NA; V gene: TRBV12-3/TRBV12-4; CDR3 DNA: TGTGCCAGCAGTTTGAAAAGCTCTGGAAACACCATATATTTT; CDR3 protein: CASSLKSSGNTIYF
D gene: TRBD1; J gene: TRBJ1-5; clone size: NA; V gene: TRBV24-1; CDR3 DNA: TGTGCCACCAGTGACCGGGACAGGGGTGGGAATCAGCCCCAGCATTTT; CDR3 protein: CATSDRDRGGNQPQHF
D gene: TRBD2; J gene: TRBJ2-1; clone size: few; V gene: TRBV7-9; CDR3 DNA: TGTGCCAGCAGCTCCATGCGGGAGTCTTATGAGCAGTTCTTC; CDR3 protein: CASSSMRESYEQFF
D gene: TRBD1; J gene: TRBJ1-1; clone size: NA; V gene: TRBV11-2; CDR3 DNA: TGTGCCAGCAGCCCCTACAGGGGGCCAGTTACTGAAGCTTTCTTT; CDR3 protein: CASSPYRGPVTEAFF
D gene: NA; J gene: TRBJ1-5; clone size: NA; V gene: TRBV6-1; CDR3 DNA: TGTGCCAGCAGTGAAGTAAGAGGGGAAGATCAGCCCCAGCATTTT; CDR3 protein: CASSEVRGEDQPQHF
D gene: TRBD2; J gene: TRBJ2-1; clone size: NA; V gene: TRBV12-3/TRBV12-4; CDR3 DNA: TGTGCCAGCAGATCTTCGGCGGGAGGCTCGACGCAGTTCTTC; CDR3 protein: CASRSSAGGSTQFF
D gene: TRBD2; J gene: TRBJ2-3; clone size: many; V gene: TRBV24-1; CDR3 DNA: TGTGCCACCGGCCTGACTAGCGGGAGGAGTGACACAGATACGCAGTATTTT; CDR3 protein: CATGLTSGRSDTDTQYF
D gene: NA; J gene: TRBJ2-3; clone size: few; V gene: TRBV7-2; CDR3 DNA: TGTGCCAGCAGCGCCAGTTCAGATACGCAGTATTTT; CDR3 protein: CASSASSDTQYF